The next 28 T cell receptor beta chains were all read from a single sample in a study of T cells in Graves' hyperthyroidism and ophthalmopathy. It was RNA transcripts that yielded the amplified TCR beta CDR3 regions. With the HTBI primer set, the TCR CDR3 went through a first round of RT-PCR. TCRdb analysed the multiplex PCR reads with MiXCR anew, one entry per CDR3 protein. The sample consists of about 640,000 distinct CDR3 sequences, around 20% of them appearing once. Sequenced material: blood. The receptor set was obtained from a man aged 30-40 years with Graves' ophthalmopathy.

The gene calls are TRBV18 and TRBJ2-7; the match to TRBD1 covers 7 bases. The CDR3 extends over 15 amino acids. J gave up 3 bases and V 2 bases, and 7 bases lay outside the gene matches. Germline V lookup: CDR1 KGHSH, CDR2 LQKENI. CDR3 region: CASSPGPGQCYEQYF. The CDR3 DNA sequence: TGTGCCAGCTCACCAGGACCGGGACAGTGCTACGAGCAGTACTTC.

The V and J genes are TRBV12-3 or TRBV12-4 and TRBJ2-3; 14 bases line up with TRBD2. CDR3 length equals 18 residues. J gave up 6 bases and V 4 bases, and 12 bases lay outside the gene matches. CDR3 DNA: TGTGCCAGCAGTTCGGGGACTAGCGGGAGAGGGGGCGCGGATACGCAGTATTTT. This gives the protein CASSSGTSGRGGADTQYF.

This clonotype came up many times. The CDR3, as DNA: TGTGCCAGCAGCATTACTACCGGGACTAGCGAGGGAAATGAGCAGTTCTTC. This gives the protein CASSITTGTSEGNEQFF. The V gene is TRBV11-2, the J gene TRBJ2-1, with 10 nucleotides matching TRBD2. J was trimmed by 7 bases and V by 5 bases; bases with no gene match: 14. The CDR3 spans 17 residues. Looked up from germline, CDR1 is SGHAT and CDR2 is FQNNGV.

The chain recombines TRBV7-2 with TRBJ1-4; TRBD1 matches 9 bases. Trimming took 5 bases from V and 8 from J; bases not matched to a gene: 9. The germline V gene encodes CDR1 SGHTA and CDR2 FQGNSA. The CDR3 is 15 residues long. In DNA, the CDR3 is TGTGCCAGCAGCCCTGGACAGGGGTTTGGCGAAAAACTGTTTTTT. Its translation is CASSPGQGFGEKLFF.

This clonotype was counted ten times or more. The chain uses TRBV11-2 and TRBJ2-3, with D uncertain. Germline V gene lookup returns CDR1 SGHAT and CDR2 FQNNGV. The CDR3 extends over 13 amino acids. Trimming took 4 bases from V and 5 from J, leaving 10 bases between them. For the CDR3, the DNA is TGTGCCAGCAGCTCGACCGCCGAAGATACGCAGTATTTT. Protein: CASSSTAEDTQYF.

This sequence joins TRBV18 and TRBJ2-7; TRBD1 agrees at 11 bases. V lost 3 bases, J lost 5 bases, and 3 bases stayed unmatched. The CDR3 is 14 residues long. Germline CDR1 is KGHSH and CDR2 is LQKENI. CDR3 sequence reads: CASSPRTGGDEQYF. Written as DNA, the CDR3 is TGTGCCAGCTCACCGCGGACAGGGGGCGACGAGCAGTACTTC.

The chain has TRBV9 and TRBJ2-1; 8 nucleotides match TRBD1. The CDR3 contains 11 residues. Looked up from germline, CDR1 is SGDLS and CDR2 is YYNGEE. The V and J ends lost 3 bases and 13 bases, in that order; junction bases with no gene match: 3. DNA of the CDR3: TGTGCCAGCAGCGGGACAGGGTTTCAGTTCTTC. It is translated as CASSGTGFQFF. The variable domain in full, completed from reference TRBV9 and TRBJ2-1, reads DSGVTQTPKHLITATGQRVTLRCSPRSGDLSVYWYQQSLDQGLQFLIQYYNGEERAKGNILERFSAQQFPDLHSELNLSSLELGDSALYFCASSGTGFQFFGPGTRLTVL.

The chain is built from TRBV30 and TRBJ1-5, with D possibly being TRBD1 (5 bases). CDR1 GTSNPN and CDR2 SVGIG come from the germline V gene (reference sequence). Between the trimmed V and J ends, which lost 1 base and 4 bases, there was a span of 14 bases. The CDR3 sequence is 15 residues long. CDR3 region: CAWSDLAGPNQPQHF. CDR3 in DNA: TGTGCCTGGAGTGATTTGGCAGGGCCTAATCAGCCCCAGCATTTT.

The chain combines TRBV12-3 or TRBV12-4 with TRBJ2-7; 7 bases are shared with TRBD2. CDR3 length: 14 residues. V lost 5 bases to trimming and J lost 5 bases; unmatched junction nucleotides: 9. Written as DNA, the CDR3 is TGTGCCAGCAGTCCCCTCGGGGGGTTGGACGAGCAGTACTTC. Translating gives CASSPLGGLDEQYF.

This clonotype was counted ten times or more. V gene TRBV12-3 or TRBV12-4 combines with J gene TRBJ1-5, with a possible D match to TRBD1 (6 bases). The CDR3 has 14 amino acids. Trimming cost V 6 bases and J 7 bases, with 16 bases left between them. In nucleotides, the CDR3 is TGTGCCAGCAGCAACAGGGTTCAGGGCCAGCCCCAGCATTTT. It yields the protein CASSNRVQGQPQHF.

The chain recombines TRBV5-8 with TRBJ1-2; no definite D call. CDR1 and CDR2 from the germline V gene are SGHTS and YDEGEE. The V gene lost 3 bases and the J gene lost 4 bases, with 13 bases spanning the gap. CDR3 length equals 14 residues. The chain's CDR3 is CASSSTPSSYGYTF. CDR3 nucleotide sequence: TGTGCCAGCAGCTCGACGCCGTCTAGCTATGGCTACACCTTC. The whole variable domain, remainder taken from reference TRBV5-8 and TRBJ1-2, is EAGVTQSPTHLIKTRGQQATLRCSPISGHTSVYWYQQALGLGLQFLLWYDEGEERNRGNFPPRFSGRQFPNYSSELNVNALELEDSALYLCASSSTPSSYGYTFGSGTRLTVV.

Only a few counts were recorded for this clonotype. The rearrangement uses TRBV30 and TRBJ2-1; TRBD2 matches 13 bases. CDR1 is GTSNPN, CDR2 SVGIG, per germline (reference sequence). This CDR3 contains 17 residues. The junction had 10 bases not matched to a gene; V was cut back by 0 bases and J by 8 bases. CDR3 in amino acids: CAWSVLRTSGRKDEQFF. For the CDR3, the DNA is TGTGCCTGGAGTGTACTGAGGACTAGCGGGAGAAAGGATGAGCAGTTCTTC.

This clonotype occurred a few times. The V gene is TRBV29-1, the J gene TRBJ1-1; D remains unclear. Between the trimmed V and J ends, which lost 4 bases and 6 bases, there was a span of 12 bases. Germline CDR1 reads SQVTM; CDR2 reads ANQGSEA. The CDR3 runs 12 residues. The CDR3 bases are TGCAGCGTTGGGCCTAACCGGGCTGAAGCTTTCTTT. Translating gives CSVGPNRAEAFF.

V usage is TRBV6-2 or TRBV6-3 and J usage is TRBJ2-5; D not resolved. CDR3 length: 14 residues. Germline CDR1 MNHEY, CDR2 SVGEGT. Trimming pared 2 bases from V and 1 base from J, leaving 8 bases between. The CDR3 region has the DNA TGTGCCAGCAGTTACGTAGGGATCCAAGAGACCCAGTACTTC. This gives the protein CASSYVGIQETQYF.

This clonotype has more than one count but fewer than ten. The rearrangement joins TRBV6-1 to TRBJ2-2; 11 bases match TRBD2. The ends lost 4 bases at V and 3 bases at J; junction bases unmatched: 7. Germline CDR1 MNHNS, CDR2 SASEGT. This CDR3 is built from 17 residues. The CDR3 bases are TGTGCCAGCAGTGGATATAGCGGGAGGGCCCACACCGGGGAGCTGTTTTTT. Translated: CASSGYSGRAHTGELFF.

The rearrangement uses TRBV7-2 and TRBJ1-6, with D possibly being TRBD1 (5 bases). The CDR3 spans 17 residues. CDR1 SGHTA and CDR2 FQGNSA come from the germline V gene. With 3 bases removed from V and 7 bases from J, the gap between germline ends came to 19 bases. CDR3 in amino acids: CASSLNSGATRNSPLHF. The CDR3 nucleotides read TGTGCCAGCAGCTTGAACAGTGGGGCCACGAGAAATTCACCCCTCCACTTT.

The chain links TRBV7-8 to TRBJ2-7; 9 bases fit TRBD1. The CDR3 has 15 amino acids. With 7 bases clipped from V and 2 bases from J, the junction kept 9 bases outside the gene matches. CDR1 and CDR2 (germline): SGHVS, FQNEAQ. CDR3 amino acids: CASTSDRDRAYEQYF. CDR3 coding DNA: TGTGCCAGCACTTCCGACCGGGACAGGGCCTACGAGCAGTACTTC.

This clonotype showed up just a few times. The genes are TRBV6-1 and TRBJ2-5; D not certain. The ends were cut back, 6 bases at V and 5 bases at J, with 16 bases in the middle. Germline V gene data show CDR1 as MNHNS and CDR2 as SASEGT. The CDR3 extends over 14 amino acids. In DNA, the CDR3 is TGTGCCAGCAGACAGTCGGCCAGGACGGAGACCCAGTACTTC. Protein: CASRQSARTETQYF.

This clonotype was recorded at least ten times. This chain links TRBV11-2 with TRBJ2-3; a weak D match, TRBD2 (6 bases). The CDR3 runs to 16 residues. CDR1 is SGHAT, CDR2 FQNNGV, per germline. V was pared by 5 bases and J by 1 base, with 16 bases between. The CDR3 sequence is CASSPLGRDGTDTQYF. Here the CDR3 DNA reads TGTGCCAGCAGCCCCTTGGGGCGGGACGGCACAGATACGCAGTATTTT.

The chain joins TRBV19 to TRBJ2-1, with 9 positions matching TRBD2. Germline CDR1 and CDR2: LNHDA and SQIVND (reference sequence). CDR3 size: 17 residues. The ends lost 3 bases at V and 5 bases at J; junction bases unmatched: 11. CDR3 sequence reads: CASSITIETSGDNEQFF. CDR3 nucleotides: TGTGCCAGTAGTATCACGATCGAGACTAGCGGAGACAATGAGCAGTTCTTC.

The rearrangement uses TRBV15 and TRBJ2-4; no reliable D call. Germline V gene lookup returns CDR1 LNHNV and CDR2 YYDKDF (reference sequence). With 8 bases removed from V and 0 bases from J, the gap between germline ends came to 8 bases. The CDR3 runs 13 residues. The CDR3 reads CATGPLAKNIQYF. In nucleotides, the CDR3 is TGTGCCACCGGGCCTTTAGCCAAAAACATTCAGTACTTC.

This clonotype appeared many times. This chain links TRBV27 with TRBJ1-5, with D possibly being TRBD1 (6 bases). The CDR3 consists of 15 residues. Germline CDR1 reads MNHEY; CDR2 reads SMNVEV (reference sequence). Trimming pared 5 bases from V and 2 bases from J, leaving 13 bases between. CDR3 nucleotide sequence: TGTGCCAGCAGTCTTAGGGGGTTCGGCAATCAGCCCCAGCATTTT. Residues: CASSLRGFGNQPQHF.

This clonotype was picked up many times. The CDR3 spells CASTGRGTGGYEQYF. The CDR3 region has the DNA TGTGCCAGCACCGGAAGGGGGACAGGGGGCTACGAGCAGTACTTC. The chain uses TRBV2 and TRBJ2-7; TRBD1 matches at 11 bases. The trim removed 7 bases at V and 3 bases at J, leaving 8 bases unmatched. The CDR3 has 15 amino acids. Germline V CDR1 and CDR2: SNHLY, FYNNEI.

This clonotype was seen ten or more times. The chain links TRBV2 to TRBJ2-3; possible D gene TRBD2, 6 bases. The CDR3 loop spans 16 amino acids. Germline-derived CDR1 and CDR2 are SNHLY and FYNNEI. V was cut by 5 bases and J by 2 bases, with 17 bases left in between. Here the CDR3 DNA reads TGTGCCAGCAGTCTTAGGGACTTGGCCCTCACAGATACGCAGTATTTT. It is translated as CASSLRDLALTDTQYF.

The chain links TRBV14 to TRBJ2-7, with 10 bases matching TRBD1. The CDR3 contains 16 residues. The V segment lost 4 bases and the J segment 1 base; nucleotides outside the gene matches: 7. Germline lookup yields CDR1 SGHDN and CDR2 FVKESK. Here the CDR3 reads CASSPIGQGESYEQYF. The CDR3 DNA follows: TGTGCCAGCAGCCCGATCGGACAGGGGGAATCCTACGAGCAGTACTTC.

This chain links TRBV4-3 with TRBJ2-1; the match to TRBD1 covers 7 bases. The length of the CDR3 is 16 residues. From germline, CDR1 is LGHNA and CDR2 YSLEER. J lost 5 bases, V lost 0 bases, and 7 bases had no gene match. The CDR3 protein is CASSQDDRAKDNEQFF. The DNA of the CDR3 is TGCGCCAGCAGCCAAGATGACAGGGCGAAAGACAATGAGCAGTTCTTC.

The sample holds many counts of this clonotype. The rearrangement links TRBV10-1 to TRBJ2-5, with 12 bases that match TRBD2. The V segment lost 6 bases and the J segment 2 bases; nucleotides outside the gene matches: 7. The germline gives CDR1 WNHNN, CDR2 SYGVQD (reference sequence). The CDR3 covers 16 residues. CDR3 residues: CASSSGGLAGQETQYF. The CDR3 nucleotides read TGCGCCAGCAGCTCAGGTGGACTAGCGGGACAAGAGACCCAGTACTTC.

The table lists this clonotype with a few counts. The rearrangement joins TRBV10-3 to TRBJ2-3, with no clear D. Trimming stripped 3 bases from V and 4 bases from J, with 11 bases between. Germline V gives CDR1 ENHRY, CDR2 SYGVKD. The CDR3 covers 14 residues. The CDR3 region has the DNA TGTGCCATCAGTGAAAGAGGAGCCGCAGATACGCAGTATTTT. This gives the protein CAISERGAADTQYF.